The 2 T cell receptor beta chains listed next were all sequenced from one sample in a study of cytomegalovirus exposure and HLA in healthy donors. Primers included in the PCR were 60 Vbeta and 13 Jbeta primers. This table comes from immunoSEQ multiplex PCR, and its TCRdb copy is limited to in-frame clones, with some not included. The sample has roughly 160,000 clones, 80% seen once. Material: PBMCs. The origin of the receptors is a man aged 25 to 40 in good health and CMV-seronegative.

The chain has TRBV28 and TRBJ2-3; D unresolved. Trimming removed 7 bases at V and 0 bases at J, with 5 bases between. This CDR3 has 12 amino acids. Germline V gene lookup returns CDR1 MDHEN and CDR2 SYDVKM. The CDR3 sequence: CASTVSTDTQYF. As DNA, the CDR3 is TGTGCCAGCACCGTCAGCACAGATACGCAGTATTTT. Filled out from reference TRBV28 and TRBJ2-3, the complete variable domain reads DVKVTQSSRYLVKRTGEKVFLECVQDMDHENMFWYRQDPGLGLRLIYFSYDVKMKEKGDIPEGYSVSREKKERFSLILESASTNQTSMYLCASTVSTDTQYFGPGTRLTVL.

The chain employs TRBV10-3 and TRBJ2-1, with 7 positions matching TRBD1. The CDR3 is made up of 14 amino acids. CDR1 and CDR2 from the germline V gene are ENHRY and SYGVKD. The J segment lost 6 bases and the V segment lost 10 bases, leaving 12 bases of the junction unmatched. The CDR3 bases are TGTGCCACCTCCGCGCAGGGGGTTAGCAATGAGCAGTTCTTC. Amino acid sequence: CATSAQGVSNEQFF.